The source of this T cell receptor (beta chain) is a study of Ad26.COV2.S vaccination and SARS-CoV-2 variants. Whole-study results and caveats: Reportedly, after vaccination the spike-specific CD8+ and CD4+ T cell responses displayed substantial breadth. Placebo recipients had lower spike-specific TCR breadth than vaccine recipients.

The germline CDR1 and CDR2 sequences are LGHNA and YSLEER. The V and J ends lost 3 bases and 6 bases, in that order; junction bases with no gene match: 11. There are 15 residues in the CDR3. Treatment: approximately 18 received Ad26.COV2.S at low or high dose, single or two shots; about five received placebo; per-sample allocation not given. Sampling took place 63 days after the first vaccine or placebo injection. With respect to this clone: Its antigen is as yet unknown.

The method was immunoSEQ multiplex PCR; TCRdb's version includes in-frame clones alone and lacks a portion of them. The profile shows about 500,000 clones, 89% of them singletons. The receptor's source is a person between 18 and 59 years old who received the Ad26.COV2.S COVID-19 vaccine or a placebo. The chain recombines TRBV4-3 with TRBJ2-7; 7 bases agree with TRBD2. The material sequenced was peripheral blood, taken in a trial of Ad26.COV2.S vaccine versus placebo. CDR3 nucleotide sequence: TGCGCCAGCAGCCAGGTCGACGGATCGGGAGGCGAGCAGTACTTC. Its protein product is CASSQVDGSGGEQYF.